This T cell receptor beta chain was documented in a study of CD8 T cells in Susac syndrome. For the study at large: Within the group of sequenced Susac syndrome patients, five or six had active disease and eight were in remission.

cDNA came from about 0.5 to 1 ug RNA primed by random hexamers. The amplification used immunoSEQ multiplex PCR on TCR beta CDR3; it spanned 54 Vbeta and 13 Jbeta. A single record per CDR3 protein comes from TCRdb applying MiXCR to the immunoSEQ multiplex PCR reads. The table shows 150,000 or so distinct CDR3 sequences, with about 95% occurring only once. Trimming removed 1 base from V and 1 base from J, with 10 bases in between. CDR3 length: 15 residues. From germline, CDR1 is LNHNV and CDR2 YYDKDF (reference sequence). The source is a human donor with Susac syndrome. The sequenced sample was CD4+ T cells from PBMCs. The rearrangement links TRBV15 to TRBJ1-1; perhaps TRBD1 as D (6 bases). In DNA form, the CDR3 reads TGTGCCACCAGCAGAGGGATACAGGGGAACACTGAAGCTTTCTTT. Its protein is CATSRGIQGNTEAFF.